The entry that follows covers one TCR beta chain sequence. This record comes from a study of T cells in Graves' hyperthyroidism and ophthalmopathy. Germline V gene data show CDR1 as SGHTA and CDR2 as FQGTGA. After removal of 0 bases from V and 5 bases from J, the junction contained 14 bases not matched to a gene. CDR3 length: 18 amino acids. There were TCR beta CDR3 regions amplified from RNA transcripts. Primed by the HTBI set, a first-round RT-PCR was run on the TCR CDR3. TCRdb re-called the multiplex PCR reads through MiXCR, storing one row per CDR3 protein. The sample shows hundreds of thousands of distinct CDR3 sequences, around 15% of them seen only once. Patients with uncontrolled infections, other autoimmune diseases, pregnancy or lactation were excluded.

V usage is TRBV7-3 and J usage is TRBJ2-7; 9 nucleotides match TRBD2. Sequencing was done on a sample of blood. The sequence came from a woman in her 30s with Graves' hyperthyroidism. In DNA, the CDR3 is TGTGCCAGCAGCTTAACAGCTGGGTTAGCGGGAGTACCCCACGAGCAGTACTTC. This translates into CASSLTAGLAGVPHEQYF. The full variable domain, completed using reference TRBV7-3 and TRBJ2-7, is GAGVSQTPSNKVTEKGKYVELRCDPISGHTALYWYRQSLGQGPEFLIYFQGTGAADDSGLPNDRFFAVRPEGSVSTLKIQRTERGDSAVYLCASSLTAGLAGVPHEQYFGPGTRLTVT.